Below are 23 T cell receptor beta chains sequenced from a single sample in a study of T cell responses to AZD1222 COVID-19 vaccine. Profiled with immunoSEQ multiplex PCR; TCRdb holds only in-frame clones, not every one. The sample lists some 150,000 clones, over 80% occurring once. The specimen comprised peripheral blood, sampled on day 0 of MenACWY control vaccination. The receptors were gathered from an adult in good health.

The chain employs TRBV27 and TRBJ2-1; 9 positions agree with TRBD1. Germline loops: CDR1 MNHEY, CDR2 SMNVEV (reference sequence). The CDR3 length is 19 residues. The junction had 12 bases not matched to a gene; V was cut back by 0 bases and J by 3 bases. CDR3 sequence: CASSLSQDRGLPGYNEQFF. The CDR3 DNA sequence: TGTGCCAGCAGTTTATCCCAGGACAGGGGACTCCCCGGCTACAATGAGCAGTTCTTC.

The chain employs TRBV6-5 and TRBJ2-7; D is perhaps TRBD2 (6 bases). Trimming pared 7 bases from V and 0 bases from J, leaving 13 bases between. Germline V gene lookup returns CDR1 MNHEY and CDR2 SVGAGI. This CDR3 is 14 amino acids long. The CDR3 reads CASTLSGPSYEQYF. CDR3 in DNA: TGTGCCAGCACTTTAAGCGGGCCCTCCTACGAGCAGTACTTC.

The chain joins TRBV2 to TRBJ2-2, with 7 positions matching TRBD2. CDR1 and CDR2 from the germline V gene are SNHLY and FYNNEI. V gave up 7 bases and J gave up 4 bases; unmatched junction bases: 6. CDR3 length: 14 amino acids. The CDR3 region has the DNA TGTGCCAGCAAAGGCAGGGAGGGCACCGGGGAGCTGTTTTTT. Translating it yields CASKGREGTGELFF.

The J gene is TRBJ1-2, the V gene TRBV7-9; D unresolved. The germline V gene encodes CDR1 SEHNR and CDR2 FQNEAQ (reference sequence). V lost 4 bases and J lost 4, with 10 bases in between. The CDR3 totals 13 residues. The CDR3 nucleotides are TGTGCCAGCAGCTATTTAGGCAGCTATGGCTACACCTTC. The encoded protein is CASSYLGSYGYTF.

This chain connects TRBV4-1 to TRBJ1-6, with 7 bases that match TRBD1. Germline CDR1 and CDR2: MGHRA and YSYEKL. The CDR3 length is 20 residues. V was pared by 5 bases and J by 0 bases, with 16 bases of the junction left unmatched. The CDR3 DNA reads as TGCGCCAGCAGCACCCGGGCGACAGGGTACACGAGCTCCTATAATTCACCCCTCCACTTT. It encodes CASSTRATGYTSSYNSPLHF.

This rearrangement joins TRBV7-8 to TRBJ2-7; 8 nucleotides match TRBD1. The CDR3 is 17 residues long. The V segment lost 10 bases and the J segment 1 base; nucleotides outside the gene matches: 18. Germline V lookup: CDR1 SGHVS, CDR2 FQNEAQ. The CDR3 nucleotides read TGTGCCACCACCGGTGGCAGGGGGCATTCAGCTTCCTACGAGCAGTACTTC. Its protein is CATTGGRGHSASYEQYF.

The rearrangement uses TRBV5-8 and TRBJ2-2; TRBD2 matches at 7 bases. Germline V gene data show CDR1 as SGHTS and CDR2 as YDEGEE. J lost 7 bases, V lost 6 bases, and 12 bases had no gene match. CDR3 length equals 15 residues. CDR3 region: CASNPRLRGGGELFF. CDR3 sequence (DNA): TGTGCCAGCAACCCTCGGCTACGCGGGGGCGGGGAGCTGTTTTTT. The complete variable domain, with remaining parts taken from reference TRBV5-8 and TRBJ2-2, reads EAGVTQSPTHLIKTRGQQATLRCSPISGHTSVYWYQQALGLGLQFLLWYDEGEERNRGNFPPRFSGRQFPNYSSELNVNALELEDSALYLCASNPRLRGGGELFFGEGSRLTVL.

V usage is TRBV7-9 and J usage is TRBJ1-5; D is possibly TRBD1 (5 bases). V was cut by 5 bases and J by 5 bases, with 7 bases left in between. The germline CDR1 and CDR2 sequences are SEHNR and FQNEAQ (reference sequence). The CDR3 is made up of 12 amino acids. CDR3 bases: TGTGCCAGCAGCCGGGACGATCAGCCCCAGCATTTT. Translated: CASSRDDQPQHF. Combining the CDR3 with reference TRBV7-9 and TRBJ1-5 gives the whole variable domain DTGVSQNPRHKITKRGQNVTFRCDPISEHNRLYWYRQTLGQGPEFLTYFQNEAQLEKSRLLSDRFSAERPKGSFSTLEIQRTEQGDSAMYLCASSRDDQPQHFGDGTRLSIL.

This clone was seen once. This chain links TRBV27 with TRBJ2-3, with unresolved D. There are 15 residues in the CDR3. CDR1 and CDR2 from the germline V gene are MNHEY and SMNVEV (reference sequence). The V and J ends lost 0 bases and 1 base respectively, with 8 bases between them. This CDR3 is CASSLSISRTDTQYF. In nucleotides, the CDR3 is TGTGCCAGCAGTTTATCGATAAGCCGCACAGATACGCAGTATTTT.

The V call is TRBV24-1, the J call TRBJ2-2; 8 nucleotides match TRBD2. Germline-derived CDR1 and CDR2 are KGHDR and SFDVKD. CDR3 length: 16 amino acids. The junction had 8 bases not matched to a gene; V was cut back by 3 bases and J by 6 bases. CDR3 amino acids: CATSDPGLVLAGELFF. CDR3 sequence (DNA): TGTGCCACCAGTGATCCGGGACTAGTTTTGGCCGGGGAGCTGTTTTTT.

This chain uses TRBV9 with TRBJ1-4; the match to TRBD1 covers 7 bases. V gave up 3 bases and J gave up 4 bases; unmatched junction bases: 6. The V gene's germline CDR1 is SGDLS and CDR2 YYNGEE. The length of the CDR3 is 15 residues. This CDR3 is CASSATGQLNEKLFF. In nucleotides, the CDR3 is TGTGCCAGCAGCGCTACGGGACAGCTTAATGAAAAACTGTTTTTT.

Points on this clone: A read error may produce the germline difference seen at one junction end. The CDR3 loop reads CASRLSGSSYNEQFF. Here the CDR3 DNA reads TGTGCCAGCAGATTAAGCGGGAGTTCGTACAATGAGCAGTTCTTC. J is TRBJ2-1 and V is TRBV7-3, with 8 bases aligning to TRBD2. The CDR3 length is 15 residues. CDR1 is SGHTA and CDR2 is FQGTGA in the germline V gene. Complete variable domain (other parts from reference TRBV7-3 and TRBJ2-1): GAGVSQTPSNKVTEKGKYVELRCDPISGHTALYWYRQSLGQGPEFLIYFQGTGAADDSGLPNDRFFAVRPEGSVSTLKIQRTERGDSAVYLCASRLSGSSYNEQFFGPGTRLTVL.

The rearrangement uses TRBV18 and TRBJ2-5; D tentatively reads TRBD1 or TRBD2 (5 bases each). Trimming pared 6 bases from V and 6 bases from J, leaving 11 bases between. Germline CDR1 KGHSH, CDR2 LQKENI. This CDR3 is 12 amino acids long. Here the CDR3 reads CASSRREQTQYF. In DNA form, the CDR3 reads TGTGCCAGCTCCCGCAGGGAGCAGACCCAGTACTTC.

This CDR3 is CASSLSGQLYNEQFF. DNA for the CDR3: TGTGCCAGCAGTTTATCAGGACAACTTTACAATGAGCAGTTCTTC. The chain couples TRBV28 to TRBJ2-1, with a possible D match to TRBD1 (5 bases). The CDR3 is made up of 15 amino acids. The V and J ends lost 1 base and 4 bases respectively, with 11 bases between them. The germline V gene has CDR1 MDHEN and CDR2 SYDVKM.

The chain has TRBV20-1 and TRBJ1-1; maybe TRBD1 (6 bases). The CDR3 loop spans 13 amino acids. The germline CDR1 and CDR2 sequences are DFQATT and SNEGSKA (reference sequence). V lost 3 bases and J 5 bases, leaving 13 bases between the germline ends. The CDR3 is CSASEQGGTEAFF. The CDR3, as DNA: TGCAGTGCTAGTGAACAGGGAGGTACTGAAGCTTTCTTT.

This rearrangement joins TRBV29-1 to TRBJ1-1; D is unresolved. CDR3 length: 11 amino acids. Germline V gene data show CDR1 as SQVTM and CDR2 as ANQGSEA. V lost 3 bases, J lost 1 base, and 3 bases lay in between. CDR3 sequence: CSVDGNTEAFF. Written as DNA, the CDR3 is TGCAGCGTTGACGGGAACACTGAAGCTTTCTTT.

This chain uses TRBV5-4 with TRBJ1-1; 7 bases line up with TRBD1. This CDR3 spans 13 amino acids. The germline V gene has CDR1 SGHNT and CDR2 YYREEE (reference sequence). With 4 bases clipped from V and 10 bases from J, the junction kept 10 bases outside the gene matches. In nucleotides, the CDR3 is TGTGCCAGCAGCGTAGGCGACAGGGTAGGAGCTTTCTTT. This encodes CASSVGDRVGAFF.

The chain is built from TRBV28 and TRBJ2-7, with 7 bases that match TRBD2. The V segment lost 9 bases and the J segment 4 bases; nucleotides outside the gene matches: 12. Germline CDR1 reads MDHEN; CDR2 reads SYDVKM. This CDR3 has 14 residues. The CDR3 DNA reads TGTGCCAGTCGTAGGGCGGGAGAAGTTTACGAGCAGTACTTC. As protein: CASRRAGEVYEQYF.

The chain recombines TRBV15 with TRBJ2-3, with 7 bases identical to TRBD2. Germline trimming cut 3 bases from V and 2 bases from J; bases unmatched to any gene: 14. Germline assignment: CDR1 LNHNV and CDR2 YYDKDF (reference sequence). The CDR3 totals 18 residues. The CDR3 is CATSSLPRSAGLTDTQYF. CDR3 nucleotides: TGTGCCACCAGCAGCTTACCGCGTTCAGCGGGACTCACAGATACGCAGTATTTT.

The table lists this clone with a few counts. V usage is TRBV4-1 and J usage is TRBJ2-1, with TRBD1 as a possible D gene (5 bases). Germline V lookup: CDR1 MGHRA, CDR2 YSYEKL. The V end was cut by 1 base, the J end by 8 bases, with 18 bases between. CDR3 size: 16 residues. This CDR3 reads CASSQGRQGWSDEQFF. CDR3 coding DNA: TGCGCCAGCAGCCAAGGTCGGCAGGGATGGAGCGATGAGCAGTTCTTC.

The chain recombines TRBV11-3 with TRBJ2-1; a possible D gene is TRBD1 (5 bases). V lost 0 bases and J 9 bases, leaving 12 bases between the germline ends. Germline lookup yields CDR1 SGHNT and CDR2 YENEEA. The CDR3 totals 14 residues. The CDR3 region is CASSLDEWGGEQFF. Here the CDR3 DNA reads TGTGCCAGCAGCTTAGATGAGTGGGGCGGTGAGCAGTTCTTC.

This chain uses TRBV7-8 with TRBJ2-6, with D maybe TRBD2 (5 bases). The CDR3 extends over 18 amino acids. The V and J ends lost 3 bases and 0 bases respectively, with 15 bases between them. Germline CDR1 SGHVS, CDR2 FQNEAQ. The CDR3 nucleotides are TGTGCCAGCAGCTTTCCCGGGGAAGGTGGCTCTGGGGCCAACGTCCTGACTTTC. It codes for CASSFPGEGGSGANVLTF.

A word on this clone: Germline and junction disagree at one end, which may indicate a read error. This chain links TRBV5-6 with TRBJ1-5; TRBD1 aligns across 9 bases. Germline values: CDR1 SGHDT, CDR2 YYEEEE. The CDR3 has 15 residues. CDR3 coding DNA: TGTGCCGGCAGCTTGCGCGGGACAGGGCATCAGCCCCAGCATTTT. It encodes CAGSLRGTGHQPQHF.